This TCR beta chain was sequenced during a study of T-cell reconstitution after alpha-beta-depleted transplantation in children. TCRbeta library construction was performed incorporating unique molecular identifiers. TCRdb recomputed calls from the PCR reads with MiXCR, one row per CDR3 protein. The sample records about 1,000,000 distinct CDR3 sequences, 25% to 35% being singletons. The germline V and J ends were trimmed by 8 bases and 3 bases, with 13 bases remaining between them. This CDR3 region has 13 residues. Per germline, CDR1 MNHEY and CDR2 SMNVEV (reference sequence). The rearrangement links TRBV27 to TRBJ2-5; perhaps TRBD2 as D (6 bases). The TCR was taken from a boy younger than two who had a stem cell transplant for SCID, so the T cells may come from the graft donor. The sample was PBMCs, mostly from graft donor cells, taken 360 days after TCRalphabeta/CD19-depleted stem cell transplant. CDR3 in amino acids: CASSYTGEETQYF. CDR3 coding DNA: TGTGCCAGCTCTTATACGGGGGAAGAGACCCAGTACTTC.